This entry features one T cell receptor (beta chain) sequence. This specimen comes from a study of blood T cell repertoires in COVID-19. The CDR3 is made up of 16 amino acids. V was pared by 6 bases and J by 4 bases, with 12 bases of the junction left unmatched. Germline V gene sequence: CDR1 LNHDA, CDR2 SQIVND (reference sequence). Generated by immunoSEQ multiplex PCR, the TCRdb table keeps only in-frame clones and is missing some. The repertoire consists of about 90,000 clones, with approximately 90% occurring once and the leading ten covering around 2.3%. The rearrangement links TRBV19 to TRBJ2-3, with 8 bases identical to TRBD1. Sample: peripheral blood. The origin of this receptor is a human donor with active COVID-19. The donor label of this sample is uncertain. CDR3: CASSTQGARGSDTQYF. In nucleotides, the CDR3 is TGTGCCAGTAGCACCCAGGGGGCACGGGGGTCAGATACGCAGTATTTT.